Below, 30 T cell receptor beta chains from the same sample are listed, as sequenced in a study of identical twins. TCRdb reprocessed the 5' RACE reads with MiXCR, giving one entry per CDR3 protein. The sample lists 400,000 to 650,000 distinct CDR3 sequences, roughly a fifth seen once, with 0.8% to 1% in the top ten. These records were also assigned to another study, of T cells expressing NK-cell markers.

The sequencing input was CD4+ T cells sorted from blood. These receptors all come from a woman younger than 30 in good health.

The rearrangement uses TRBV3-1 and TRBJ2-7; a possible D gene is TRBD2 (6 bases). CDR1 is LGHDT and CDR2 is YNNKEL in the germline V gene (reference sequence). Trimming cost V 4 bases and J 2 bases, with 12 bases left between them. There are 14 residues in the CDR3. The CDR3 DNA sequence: TGTGCCAGCAGCCGGGACTGGCGTACCTACGAGCAGTACTTC. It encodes CASSRDWRTYEQYF.

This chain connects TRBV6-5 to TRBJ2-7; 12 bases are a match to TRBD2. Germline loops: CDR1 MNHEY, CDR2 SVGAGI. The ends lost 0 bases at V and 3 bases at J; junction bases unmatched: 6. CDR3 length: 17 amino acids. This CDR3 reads CASSYSLPGLAGYEQYF. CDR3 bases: TGTGCCAGCAGTTACTCCCTTCCGGGACTAGCGGGCTACGAGCAGTACTTC.

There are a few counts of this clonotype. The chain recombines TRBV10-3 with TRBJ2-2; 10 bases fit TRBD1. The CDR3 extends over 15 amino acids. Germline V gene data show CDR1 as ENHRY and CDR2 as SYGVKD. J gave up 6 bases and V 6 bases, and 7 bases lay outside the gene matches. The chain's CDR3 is CAIRADRGRSGELFF. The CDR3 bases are TGTGCCATCAGAGCTGACAGGGGGCGATCCGGGGAGCTGTTTTTT.

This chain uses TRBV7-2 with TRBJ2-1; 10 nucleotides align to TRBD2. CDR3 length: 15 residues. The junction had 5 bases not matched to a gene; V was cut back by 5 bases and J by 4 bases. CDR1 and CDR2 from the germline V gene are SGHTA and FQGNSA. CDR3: CASSLLAGLYNEQFF. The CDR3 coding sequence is TGTGCCAGCAGCCTACTAGCGGGACTTTACAATGAGCAGTTCTTC.

The CDR3 sequence is CASSVQGANTIYF. The DNA for the CDR3 is TGTGCCAGCAGCGTACAGGGGGCAAACACCATATATTTT. The chain combines TRBV7-8 with TRBJ1-3; the match to TRBD1 covers 9 bases. Germline V gives CDR1 SGHVS, CDR2 FQNEAQ. Unmatched junction bases numbered 2, after V lost 5 bases and J lost 6 bases. CDR3 length equals 13 residues.

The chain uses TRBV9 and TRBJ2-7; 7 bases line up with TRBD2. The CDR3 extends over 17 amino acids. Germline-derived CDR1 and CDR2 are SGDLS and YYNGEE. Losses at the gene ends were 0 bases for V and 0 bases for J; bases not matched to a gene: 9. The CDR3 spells CASSVGGGSGSSYEQYF. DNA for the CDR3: TGTGCCAGCAGCGTAGGGGGAGGGTCGGGAAGCTCCTACGAGCAGTACTTC.

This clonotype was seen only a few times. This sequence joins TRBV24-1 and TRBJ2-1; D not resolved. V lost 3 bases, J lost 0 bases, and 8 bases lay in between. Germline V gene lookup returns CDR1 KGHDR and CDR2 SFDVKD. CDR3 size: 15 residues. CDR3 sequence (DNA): TGTGCCACCAGTGATGCCAGTAGCTCCTACAATGAGCAGTTCTTC. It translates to CATSDASSSYNEQFF.

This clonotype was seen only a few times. The CDR3 protein is CSAPRPDTGELFF. The CDR3 nucleotides read TGCAGTGCTCCCCGACCTGACACCGGGGAGCTGTTTTTT. The V and J genes are TRBV20-1 and TRBJ2-2; no reliable D call. V was clipped by 5 bases and J by 3 bases, with 10 bases between them. Germline V gene data show CDR1 as DFQATT and CDR2 as SNEGSKA (reference sequence). The CDR3 extends over 13 amino acids.

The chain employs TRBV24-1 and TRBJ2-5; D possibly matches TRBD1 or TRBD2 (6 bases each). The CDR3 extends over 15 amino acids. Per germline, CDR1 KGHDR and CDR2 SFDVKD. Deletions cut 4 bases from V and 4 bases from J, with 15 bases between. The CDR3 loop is CATSDSREGGETQYF. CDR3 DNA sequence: TGTGCCACCAGTGACTCTCGAGAGGGGGGAGAGACCCAGTACTTC.

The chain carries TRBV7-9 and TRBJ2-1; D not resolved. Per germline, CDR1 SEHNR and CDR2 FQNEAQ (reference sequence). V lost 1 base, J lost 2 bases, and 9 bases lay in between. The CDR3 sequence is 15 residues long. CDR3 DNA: TGTGCCAGCAGCTTAGGAGTTAACACCTACAATGAGCAGTTCTTC. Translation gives CASSLGVNTYNEQFF.

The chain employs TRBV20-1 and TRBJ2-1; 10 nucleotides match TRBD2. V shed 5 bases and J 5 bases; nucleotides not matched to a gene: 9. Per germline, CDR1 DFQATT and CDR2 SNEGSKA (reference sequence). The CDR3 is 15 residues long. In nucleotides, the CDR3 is TGCAGTGCTCCTAGGACTAGCGGAGTAAACAATGAGCAGTTCTTC. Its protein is CSAPRTSGVNNEQFF.

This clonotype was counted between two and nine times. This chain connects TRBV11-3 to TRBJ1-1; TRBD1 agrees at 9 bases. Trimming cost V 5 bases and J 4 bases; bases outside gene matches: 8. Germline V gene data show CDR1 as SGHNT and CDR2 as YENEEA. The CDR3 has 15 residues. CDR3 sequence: CASSPTWGQGTEAFF. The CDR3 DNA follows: TGTGCCAGCAGCCCAACCTGGGGACAGGGCACTGAAGCTTTCTTT.

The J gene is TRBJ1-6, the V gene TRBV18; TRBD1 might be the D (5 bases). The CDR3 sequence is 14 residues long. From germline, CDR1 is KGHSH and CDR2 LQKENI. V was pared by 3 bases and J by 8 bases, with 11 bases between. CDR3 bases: TGTGCCAGCTCACCGAATCGAGGGGATTCACCCCTCCACTTT. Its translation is CASSPNRGDSPLHF.

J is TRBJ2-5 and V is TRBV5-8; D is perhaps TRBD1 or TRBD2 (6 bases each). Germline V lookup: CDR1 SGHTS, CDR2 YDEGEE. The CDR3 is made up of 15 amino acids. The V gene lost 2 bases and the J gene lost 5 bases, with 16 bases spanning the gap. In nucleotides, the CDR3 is TGTGCCAGCAGCTTTGGAGGAGGGGGGCTGGAGACCCAGTACTTC. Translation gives CASSFGGGGLETQYF.

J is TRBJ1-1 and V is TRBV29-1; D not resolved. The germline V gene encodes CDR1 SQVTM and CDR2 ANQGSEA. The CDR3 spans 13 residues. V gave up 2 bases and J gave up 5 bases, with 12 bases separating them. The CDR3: CSVETGMGTEAFF. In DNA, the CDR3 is TGCAGCGTTGAAACCGGGATGGGGACTGAAGCTTTCTTT.

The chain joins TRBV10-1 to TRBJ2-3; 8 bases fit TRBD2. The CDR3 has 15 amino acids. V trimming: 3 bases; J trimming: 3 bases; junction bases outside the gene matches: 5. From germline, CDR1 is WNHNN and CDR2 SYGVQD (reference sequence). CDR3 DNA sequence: TGCGCCAGCAGTGACAGCGGGAGATTTACAGATACGCAGTATTTT. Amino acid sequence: CASSDSGRFTDTQYF.

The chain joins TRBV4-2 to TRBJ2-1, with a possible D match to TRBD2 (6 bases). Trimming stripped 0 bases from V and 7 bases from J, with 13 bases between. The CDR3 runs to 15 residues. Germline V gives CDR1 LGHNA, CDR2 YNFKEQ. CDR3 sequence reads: CASSQENLATNEQFF. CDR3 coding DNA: TGTGCCAGCAGCCAAGAGAACCTAGCGACAAATGAGCAGTTCTTC.

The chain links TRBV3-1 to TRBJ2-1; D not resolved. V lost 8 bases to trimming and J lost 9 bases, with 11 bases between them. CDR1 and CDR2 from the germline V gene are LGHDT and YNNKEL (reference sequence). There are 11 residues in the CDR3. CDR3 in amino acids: CASGEQGEQFF. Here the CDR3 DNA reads TGTGCCAGCGGTGAGCAAGGTGAGCAGTTCTTC.

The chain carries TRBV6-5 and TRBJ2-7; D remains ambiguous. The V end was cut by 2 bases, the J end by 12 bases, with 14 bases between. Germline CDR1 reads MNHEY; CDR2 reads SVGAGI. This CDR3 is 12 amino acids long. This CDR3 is CASSYGPGALYF. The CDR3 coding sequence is TGTGCCAGCAGTTACGGTCCAGGAGCCTTGTACTTC.

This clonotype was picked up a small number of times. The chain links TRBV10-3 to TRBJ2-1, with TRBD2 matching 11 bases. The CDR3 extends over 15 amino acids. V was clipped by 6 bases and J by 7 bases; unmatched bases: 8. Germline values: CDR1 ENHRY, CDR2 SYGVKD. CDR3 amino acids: CAISGSGGARNEQFF. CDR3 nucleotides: TGTGCCATCAGCGGTAGCGGGGGGGCCCGGAATGAGCAGTTCTTC.

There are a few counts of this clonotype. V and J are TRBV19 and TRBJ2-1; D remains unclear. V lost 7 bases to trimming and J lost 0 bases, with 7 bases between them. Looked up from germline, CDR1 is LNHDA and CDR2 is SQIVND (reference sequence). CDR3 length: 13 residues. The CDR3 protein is CASTWSSYNEQFF. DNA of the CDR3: TGTGCCAGTACCTGGAGCTCCTACAATGAGCAGTTCTTC.

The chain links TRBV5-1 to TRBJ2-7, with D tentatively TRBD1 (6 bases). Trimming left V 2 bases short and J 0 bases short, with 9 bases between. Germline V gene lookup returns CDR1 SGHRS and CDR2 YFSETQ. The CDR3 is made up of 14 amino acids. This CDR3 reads CASSLTGTSYEQYF. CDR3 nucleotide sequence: TGCGCCAGCAGCTTAACAGGGACCTCCTACGAGCAGTACTTC.

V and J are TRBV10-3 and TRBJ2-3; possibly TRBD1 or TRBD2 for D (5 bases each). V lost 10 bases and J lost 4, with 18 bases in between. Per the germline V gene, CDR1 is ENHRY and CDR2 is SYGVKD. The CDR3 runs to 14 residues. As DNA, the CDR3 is TGTGCCACCTGCCCCGGGGCGTGGGCAGATACGCAGTATTTT. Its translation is CATCPGAWADTQYF.

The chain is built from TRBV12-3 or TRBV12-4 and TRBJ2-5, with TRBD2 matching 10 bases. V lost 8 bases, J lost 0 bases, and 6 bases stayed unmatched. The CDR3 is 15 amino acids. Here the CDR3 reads CASSISGGYQETQYF. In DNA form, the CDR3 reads TGTGCCAGCTCCATTAGCGGGGGGTACCAAGAGACCCAGTACTTC.

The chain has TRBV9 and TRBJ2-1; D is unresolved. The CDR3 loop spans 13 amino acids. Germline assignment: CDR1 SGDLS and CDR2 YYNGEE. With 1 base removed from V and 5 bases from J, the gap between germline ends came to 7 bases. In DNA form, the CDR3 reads TGTGCCAGCAGCGTAAGGCTAGACAATGAGCAGTTCTTC. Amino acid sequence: CASSVRLDNEQFF.

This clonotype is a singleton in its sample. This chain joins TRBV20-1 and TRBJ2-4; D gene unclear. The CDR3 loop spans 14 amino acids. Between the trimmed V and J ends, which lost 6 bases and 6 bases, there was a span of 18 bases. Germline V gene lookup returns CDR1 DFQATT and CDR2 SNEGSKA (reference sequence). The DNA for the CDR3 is TGCAGTGCCGGATGGACGGGCCGAGGAAACATTCAGTACTTC. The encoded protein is CSAGWTGRGNIQYF.

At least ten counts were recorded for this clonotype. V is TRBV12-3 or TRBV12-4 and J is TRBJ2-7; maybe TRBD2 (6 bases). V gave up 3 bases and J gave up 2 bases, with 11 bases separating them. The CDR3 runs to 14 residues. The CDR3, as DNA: TGTGCCAGCAGTTTCGTCGGCGGGACCTACGAGCAGTACTTC. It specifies CASSFVGGTYEQYF.

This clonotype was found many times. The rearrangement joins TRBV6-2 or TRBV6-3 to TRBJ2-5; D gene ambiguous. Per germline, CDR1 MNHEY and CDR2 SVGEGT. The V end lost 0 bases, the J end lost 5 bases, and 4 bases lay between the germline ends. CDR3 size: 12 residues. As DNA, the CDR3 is TGTGCCAGCAGTTACTCGATGGAGACCCAGTACTTC. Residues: CASSYSMETQYF.

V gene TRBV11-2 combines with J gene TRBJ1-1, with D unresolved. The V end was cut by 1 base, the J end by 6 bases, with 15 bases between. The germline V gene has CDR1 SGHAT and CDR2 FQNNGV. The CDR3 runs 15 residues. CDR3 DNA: TGTGCCAGCAGCTTAGCCCTGAAATCCTCCGCTGAAGCTTTCTTT. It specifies CASSLALKSSAEAFF. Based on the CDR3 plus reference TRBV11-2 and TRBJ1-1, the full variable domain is EAGVAQSPRYKIIEKRQSVAFWCNPISGHATLYWYQQILGQGPKLLIQFQNNGVVDDSQLPKDRFSAERLKGVDSTLKIQPAKLEDSAVYLCASSLALKSSAEAFFGQGTRLTVV.

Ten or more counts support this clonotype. The CDR3 spells CSVAYSNQPQHF. CDR3 coding DNA: TGCAGCGTTGCGTATAGCAATCAGCCCCAGCATTTT. The chain recombines TRBV29-1 with TRBJ1-5; no reliable D call. This CDR3 spans 12 amino acids. Germline CDR1 is SQVTM and CDR2 is ANQGSEA. V lost 4 bases and J 0 bases, leaving 4 bases between the germline ends.